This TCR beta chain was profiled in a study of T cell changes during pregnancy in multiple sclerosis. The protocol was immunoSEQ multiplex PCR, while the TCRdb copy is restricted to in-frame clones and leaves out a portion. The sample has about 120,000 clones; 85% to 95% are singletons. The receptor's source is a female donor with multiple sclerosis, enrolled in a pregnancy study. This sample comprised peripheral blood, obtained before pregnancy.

CDR3 nucleotide sequence: TGTGCCAGCAGCCGTTCGGGACAGGGGTATGGCTACACCTTC. Its protein is CASSRSGQGYGYTF. The chain has TRBV13 and TRBJ1-2; 10 bases agree with TRBD1. After removal of 5 bases from V and 5 bases from J, the junction contained 5 bases not matched to a gene. Germline values: CDR1 PRHDT, CDR2 FYEKMQ (reference sequence). This CDR3 spans 14 amino acids. Variable domain in full (rest from reference TRBV13 and TRBJ1-2): AAGVIQSPRHLIKEKRETATLKCYPIPRHDTVYWYQQGPGQDPQFLISFYEKMQSDKGSIPDRFSAQQFSDYHSELNMSSLELGDSALYFCASSRSGQGYGYTFGSGTRLTVV.